This TCR beta chain was retrieved from a study of regulatory T cells in long-lasting Graves disease. Per the germline V gene, CDR1 is MDHEN and CDR2 is SYDVKM. V shed 10 bases and J shed 5 bases, with 15 bases lying between them. The CDR3 runs to 12 residues. Time point noted: persistent/refractory GD, antithyroid drugs over 5 years with positive TRAb. Extracted PBMC RNA gave rise to the TCR library. This clonotype was found many times. Assembly of TCR beta libraries relied on iRepertoire HTBI primers together with Arm-PCR of CDR3 regions. Each CDR3 protein is one row after TCRdb ran MiXCR on the multiplex PCR reads. This sample has over 250,000 distinct CDR3 sequences; 20% to 25% occur once, and the top ten carry approximately 53%.

The receptor was isolated from a female donor with Graves disease. The sample was peripheral blood mononuclear cells (PBMCs), taken when the disease was refractory, from a patient treated with antithyroid drugs. The V gene is TRBV28, the J gene TRBJ2-7; no firm D call. This CDR3 is CATGRFENEQYF. CDR3 DNA: TGTGCCACCGGAAGGTTCGAGAACGAGCAGTACTTC.